This entry concerns a single T cell receptor (beta chain). The data were taken from a study of blood T cell repertoires in COVID-19. For the study at large: Samples came from the United States, Italy and Spain, spanning acute and convalescent COVID-19. T cells, B-cell-depleted T cells, or PBMCs provided the cDNA or gDNA that served as material.

Source study methods: Reference gene primer amplification yielded estimated nucleated cell counts. TCRdb keeps only in-frame clones here, not all; method: immunoSEQ multiplex PCR. V, J and clone size are those of that table, while D and trimming were read from the DNA. The sample has approximately 350,000 clones, more than 75% seen once. In germline, CDR1 is SQVTM, CDR2 ANQGSEA. There are 13 residues in the CDR3. Trimming took off 6 bases at V and 3 bases at J, with 13 bases between the two ends. The rearrangement uses TRBV29-1 and TRBJ2-3, with D tentatively TRBD2 (6 bases). Material: peripheral blood. This receptor was taken from a woman aged 18-35 years who had recovered from COVID-19. The CDR3 region is CSVEGVFTDTQYF. For the CDR3, the DNA is TGCAGCGTGGAGGGAGTTTTTACAGATACGCAGTATTTT.